This TCR beta chain was identified during a study of response to subunit inactivated influenza vaccine (dated by TCRdb to between 2017 and 2018). Study-wide context: To follow how T cells responded to a trivalent subunit inactivated influenza vaccine, the researchers relied on deep quantitative profiling of the T cell receptor repertoire. The paper as a whole reports these results and caveats: The authors suggested that each seasonal influenza vaccination may recruit only a limited number of new T cells.

Germline trimming amounts to 4 bases on V and 5 bases on J, with 10 as the count of junction bases outside the gene matches. There are 15 amino acids in the CDR3, from cysteine to phenylalanine inclusive. Of all the DNA, just the CDR3 is kept, 45 bases in frame from base 1. Looking up the germline V gene yields CDR1 SQVTM and CDR2 ANQGSEA. With respect to this clonotype: Its target antigen remains unknown. Qualities for individual bases were not recorded, and no much larger clone is one base off.

The library was built by means of RT-PCR. The instrument was an Illumina HiSeq 2500. Clones were called with MiXCR by TCRdb after fastp trimmed the public reads at Q25, and only in-frame beta chains were retained. Duplicate CDR3 protein sequences are folded into a single record with the most common DNA and genes. Present in this sample are some 540,000 distinct CDR3 sequences, roughly 25% of which were seen just once. The ten largest clones capture under 3.5% of the sample. This same sample was also taken into another study, of T cells expressing NK-cell markers. From that second study: TCR beta cDNA libraries were prepared using 5'RACE template switching, which introduced a universal primer site and unique molecular identifiers. Three sorted T-cell subsets (CD3+CD56+NKG2C+, CD3+CD56+NKG2C- and CD3+CD56-NKG2C+) from fewer than 10 donors had their TCR beta-chain repertoires profiled. Among the eight sequenced donors, only one was HCMV-seronegative, while the other seven were HCMV-seropositive. To restrict sorting to alphabetaTCR-expressing T cells, an anti-gammadeltaTCR antibody was added in several experiments. For five or six donors, the dominant CD3+CD56+NKG2C+ clonotypes were among the top 10 CD8+ clonotypes and accounted for about 1.0-7.0% of CD8+ T cells. Those dominant clonotypes were again the most abundant among CD3+CD56-NKG2C+ cells in several donors, at 28.3-60.1%. Whether the expanded NKG2C-expressing T cell clones were specific for HCMV antigens was left unclear. The study sequenced eight donors, all healthy volunteers chosen at random: three men and five women. To determine HCMV serostatus, a commercial ELISA kit was used to detect HCMV-specific IgG in serum. Peripheral blood mononuclear cells were isolated from blood by Ficoll density gradient centrifugation. Using Miltenyi isolation kits, CD4+ and CD8+ T cells were isolated from PBMC through magnetic immunoseparation. cDNA synthesis was primed from the TCR beta constant segment, followed by two successive PCR amplification steps. The libraries were sequenced on Illumina HiSeq 2000/2500, MiSeq or NextSeq, producing 2 x 150 bp reads. MIGEC was used to demultiplex reads and group the reads by UMI, and MiTCR was used to assemble and quantify clonotypes. To exclude erroneous sequences, any TCR cDNA sequence not supported by at least two reads was discarded. The tcR package was used for downstream repertoire analysis, and clonotypes were matched between fractions using CDR3 nucleotide sequence together with V segment. VDJmatch was used to annotate antigen specificity against VDJdb, with one amino acid substitution in CDR3 allowed.

The starting material was CD4+ T cells sorted from PBMCs, obtained 11 to 12 days after vaccination. The rearranged chain carries TRBV29-1 and TRBJ2-5; 10 central nucleotides agree with TRBD2. The receptor comes from a man over 45 who received an inactivated influenza vaccine. Donor details come from another sample of the same person, matched by shared clones. This receptor has the CDR3 CSVARASGSGETQYF. The DNA sequence reads TGCAGCGTTGCTAGGGCTAGCGGGAGTGGGGAGACCCAGTACTTC. Reference TRBV29-1 and TRBJ2-5 genes cover what lies past the CDR3, so the full variable domain is SAVISQKPSRDICQRGTSLTIQCQVDSQVTMMFWYRQQPGQSLTLIATANQGSEATYESGFVIDKFPISRPNLTFSTLTVSNMSPEDSSIYLCSVARASGSGETQYFGPGTRLLVL.